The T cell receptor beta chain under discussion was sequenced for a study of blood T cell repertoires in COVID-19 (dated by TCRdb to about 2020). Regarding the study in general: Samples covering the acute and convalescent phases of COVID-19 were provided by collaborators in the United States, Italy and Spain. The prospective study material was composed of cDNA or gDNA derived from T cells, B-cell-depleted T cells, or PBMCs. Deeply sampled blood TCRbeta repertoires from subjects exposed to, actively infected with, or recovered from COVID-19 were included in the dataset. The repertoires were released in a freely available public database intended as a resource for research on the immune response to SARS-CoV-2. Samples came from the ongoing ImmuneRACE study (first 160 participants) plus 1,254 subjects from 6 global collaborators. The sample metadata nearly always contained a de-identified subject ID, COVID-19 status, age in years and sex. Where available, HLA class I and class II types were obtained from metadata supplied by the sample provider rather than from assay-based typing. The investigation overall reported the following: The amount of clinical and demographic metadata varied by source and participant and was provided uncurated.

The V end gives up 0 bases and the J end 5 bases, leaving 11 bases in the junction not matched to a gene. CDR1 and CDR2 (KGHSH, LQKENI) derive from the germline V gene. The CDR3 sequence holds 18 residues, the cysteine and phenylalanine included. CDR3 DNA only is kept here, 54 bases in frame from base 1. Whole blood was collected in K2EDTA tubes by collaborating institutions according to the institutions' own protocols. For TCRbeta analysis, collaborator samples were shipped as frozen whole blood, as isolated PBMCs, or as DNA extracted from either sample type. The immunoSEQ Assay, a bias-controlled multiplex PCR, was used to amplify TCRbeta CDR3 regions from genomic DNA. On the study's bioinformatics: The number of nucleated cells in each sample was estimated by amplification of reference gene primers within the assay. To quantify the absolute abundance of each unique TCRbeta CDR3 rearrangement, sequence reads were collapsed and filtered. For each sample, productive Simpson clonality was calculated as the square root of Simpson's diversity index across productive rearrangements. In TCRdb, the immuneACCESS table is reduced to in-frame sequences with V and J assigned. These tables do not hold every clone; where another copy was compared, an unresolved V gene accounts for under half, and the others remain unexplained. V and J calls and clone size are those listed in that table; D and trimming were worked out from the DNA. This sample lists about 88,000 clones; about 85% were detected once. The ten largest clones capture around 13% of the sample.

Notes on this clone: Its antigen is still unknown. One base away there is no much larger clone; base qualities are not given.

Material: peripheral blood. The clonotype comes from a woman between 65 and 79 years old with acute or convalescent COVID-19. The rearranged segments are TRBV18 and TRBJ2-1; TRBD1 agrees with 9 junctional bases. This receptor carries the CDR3 CASSPPRGQGTGDNEQFF. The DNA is TGTGCCAGCTCACCACCACGGGGACAGGGCACAGGGGACAATGAGCAGTTCTTC.